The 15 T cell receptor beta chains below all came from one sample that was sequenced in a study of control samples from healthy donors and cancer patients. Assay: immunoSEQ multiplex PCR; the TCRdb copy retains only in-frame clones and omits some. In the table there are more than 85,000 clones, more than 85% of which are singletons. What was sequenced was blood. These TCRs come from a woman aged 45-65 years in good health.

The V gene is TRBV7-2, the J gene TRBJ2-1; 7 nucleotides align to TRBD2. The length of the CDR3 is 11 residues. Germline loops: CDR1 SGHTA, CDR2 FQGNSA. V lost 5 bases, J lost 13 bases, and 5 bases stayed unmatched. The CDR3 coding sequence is TGTGCCAGCAGCAGCTTGACTAGCCAGTTCTTC. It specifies CASSSLTSQFF.

DNA of the CDR3: TGTGCCAGCAGTTTGCCGGGACAGGTGGCTTTCTTT. As protein: CASSLPGQVAFF. The chain uses TRBV12-3 or TRBV12-4 and TRBJ1-1; 8 nucleotides match TRBD1. The trim removed 3 bases at V and 11 bases at J, leaving 5 bases unmatched. CDR3 size: 12 residues.

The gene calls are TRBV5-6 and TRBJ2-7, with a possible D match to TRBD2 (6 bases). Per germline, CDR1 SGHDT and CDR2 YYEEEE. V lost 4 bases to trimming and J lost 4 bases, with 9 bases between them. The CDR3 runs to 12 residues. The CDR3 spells CASSQGTYEQYF. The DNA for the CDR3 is TGTGCCAGCAGCCAAGGGACTTACGAGCAGTACTTC.

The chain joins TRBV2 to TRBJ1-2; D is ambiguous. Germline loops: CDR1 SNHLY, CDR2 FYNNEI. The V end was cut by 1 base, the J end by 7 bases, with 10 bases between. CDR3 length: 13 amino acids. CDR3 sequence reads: CASSEVMRAGYTF. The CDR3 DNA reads TGTGCCAGCAGTGAAGTTATGAGGGCTGGCTACACCTTC.

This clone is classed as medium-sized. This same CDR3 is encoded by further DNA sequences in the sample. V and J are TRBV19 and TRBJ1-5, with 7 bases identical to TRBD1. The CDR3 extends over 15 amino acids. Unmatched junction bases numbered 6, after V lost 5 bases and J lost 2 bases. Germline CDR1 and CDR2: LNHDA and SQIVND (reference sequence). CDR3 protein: CASSPRQGGNQPQHF. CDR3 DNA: TGTGCCAGTAGTCCCCGACAGGGAGGCAATCAGCCCCAGCATTTT.

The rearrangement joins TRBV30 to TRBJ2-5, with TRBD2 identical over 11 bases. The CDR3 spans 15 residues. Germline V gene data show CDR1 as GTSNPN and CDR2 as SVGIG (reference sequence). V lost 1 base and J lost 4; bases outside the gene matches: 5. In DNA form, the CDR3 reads TGTGCCTGGAGTGGACTAGCGGGGATTACAGAGACCCAGTACTTC. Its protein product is CAWSGLAGITETQYF.

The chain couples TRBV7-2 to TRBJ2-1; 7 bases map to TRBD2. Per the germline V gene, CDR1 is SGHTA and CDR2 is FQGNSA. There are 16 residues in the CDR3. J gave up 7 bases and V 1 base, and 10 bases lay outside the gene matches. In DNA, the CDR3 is TGTGCCAGCAGCTTAGTGGCGGCTAGCGGTCGTAATGAGCAGTTCTTC. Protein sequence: CASSLVAASGRNEQFF.

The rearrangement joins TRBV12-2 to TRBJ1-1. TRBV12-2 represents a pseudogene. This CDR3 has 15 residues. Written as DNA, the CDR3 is TGTGCAAGTCGCTCCTATGGGCCGGGCGGGACTGAAGCTTTCTTT. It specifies CASRSYGPGGTEAFF.

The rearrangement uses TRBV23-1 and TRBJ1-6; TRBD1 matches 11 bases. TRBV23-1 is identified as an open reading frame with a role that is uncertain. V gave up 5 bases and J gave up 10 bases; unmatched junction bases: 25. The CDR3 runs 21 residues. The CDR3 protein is CASSALDVWDRGDVKASPLHF. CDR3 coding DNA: TGCGCCAGCAGTGCCCTGGATGTTTGGGACAGGGGGGACGTTAAGGCGTCACCCCTCCACTTT.

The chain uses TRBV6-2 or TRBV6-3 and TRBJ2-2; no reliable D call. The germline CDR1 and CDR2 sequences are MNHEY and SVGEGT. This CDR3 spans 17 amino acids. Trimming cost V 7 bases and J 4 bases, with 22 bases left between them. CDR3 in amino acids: CASNPEEIAGSTGELFF. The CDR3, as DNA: TGTGCCAGCAACCCCGAGGAGATAGCAGGTTCCACCGGGGAGCTGTTTTTT.

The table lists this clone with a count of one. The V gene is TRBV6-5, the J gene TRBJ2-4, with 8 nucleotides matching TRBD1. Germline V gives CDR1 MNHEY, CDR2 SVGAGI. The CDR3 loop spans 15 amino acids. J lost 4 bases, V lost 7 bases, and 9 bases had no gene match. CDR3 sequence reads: CASIVGRQGKNIQYF. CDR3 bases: TGTGCCAGCATCGTTGGGCGACAGGGGAAAAACATTCAGTACTTC.

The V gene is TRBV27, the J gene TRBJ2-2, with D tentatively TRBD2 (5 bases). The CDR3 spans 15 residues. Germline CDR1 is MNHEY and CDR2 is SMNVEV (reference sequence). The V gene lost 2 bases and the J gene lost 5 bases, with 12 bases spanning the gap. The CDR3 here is CASSLEGVGTGELFF. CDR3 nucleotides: TGTGCCAGCAGTTTAGAGGGAGTGGGGACCGGGGAGCTGTTTTTT.

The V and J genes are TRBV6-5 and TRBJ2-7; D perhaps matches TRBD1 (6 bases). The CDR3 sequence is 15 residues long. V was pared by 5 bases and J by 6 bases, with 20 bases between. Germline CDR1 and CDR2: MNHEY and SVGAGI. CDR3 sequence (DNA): TGTGCCAGCAGTCCTCTCAGGGGCCGAGCAGGCGAGCAGTACTTC. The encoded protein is CASSPLRGRAGEQYF.

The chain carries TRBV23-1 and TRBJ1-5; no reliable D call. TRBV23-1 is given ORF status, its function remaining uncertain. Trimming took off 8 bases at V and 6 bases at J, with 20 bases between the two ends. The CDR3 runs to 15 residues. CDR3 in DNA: TGCGCCAGCCCCGCATCCGGGCAGCGCTTTCAGCCCCAGCATTTT. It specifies CASPASGQRFQPQHF.

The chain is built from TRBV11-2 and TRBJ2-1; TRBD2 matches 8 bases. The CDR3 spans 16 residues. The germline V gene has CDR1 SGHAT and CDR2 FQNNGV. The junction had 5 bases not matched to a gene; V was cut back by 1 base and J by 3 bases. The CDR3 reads CASSLARLANYNEQFF. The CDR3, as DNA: TGTGCCAGCAGCTTAGCGCGACTAGCGAACTACAATGAGCAGTTCTTC. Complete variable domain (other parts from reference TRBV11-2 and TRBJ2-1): EAGVAQSPRYKIIEKRQSVAFWCNPISGHATLYWYQQILGQGPKLLIQFQNNGVVDDSQLPKDRFSAERLKGVDSTLKIQPAKLEDSAVYLCASSLARLANYNEQFFGPGTRLTVL.